This TCR beta chain stems from a study of blood T cell repertoires in COVID-19. Germline-derived CDR1 and CDR2 are MNHEY and SMNVEV (reference sequence). This CDR3 region has 14 residues. The V gene lost 5 bases and the J gene lost 5 bases, with 15 bases spanning the gap. Enrolled through a virtual design, the participants were between about 18 and 100 years of age and came from about two dozen US areas. Participants' own reports of clinical history determined their cohort assignment. Each exposed participant met a COVID-19 case in the 2 weeks preceding study entry. Authors' data handling: Amplified reference gene primers provided the basis for estimating nucleated cell counts. Clones were sequenced by immunoSEQ multiplex PCR, and TCRdb holds only the in-frame ones, with some missing. V, J and clone size are those of that table, while D and trimming were read from the DNA. The table lists about 320,000 clones, 90% of them singletons.

The material sequenced was PBMCs or T cells enriched from blood (not recorded which). The rearrangement links TRBV27 to TRBJ2-5; the D is unclear. The sequence derives from a woman aged 25 to 39 who had been exposed to COVID-19. The CDR3 DNA sequence: TGTGCCAGCAGTACCTGGGCCTCGTCGGAGACCCAGTACTTC. Translating it yields CASSTWASSETQYF.